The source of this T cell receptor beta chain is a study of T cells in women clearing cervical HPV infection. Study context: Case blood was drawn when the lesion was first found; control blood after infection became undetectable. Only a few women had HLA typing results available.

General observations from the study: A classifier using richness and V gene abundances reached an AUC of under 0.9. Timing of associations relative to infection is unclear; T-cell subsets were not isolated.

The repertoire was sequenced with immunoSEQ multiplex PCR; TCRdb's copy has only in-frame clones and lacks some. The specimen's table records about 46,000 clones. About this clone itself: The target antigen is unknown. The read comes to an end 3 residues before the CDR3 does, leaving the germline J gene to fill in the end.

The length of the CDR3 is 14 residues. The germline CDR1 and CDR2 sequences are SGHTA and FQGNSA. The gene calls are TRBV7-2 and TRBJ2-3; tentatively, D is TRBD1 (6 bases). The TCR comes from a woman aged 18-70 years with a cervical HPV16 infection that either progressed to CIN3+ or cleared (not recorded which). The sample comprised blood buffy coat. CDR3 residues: CASSNSGVGQPQYF. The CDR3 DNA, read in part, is TGTGCCAGCAGCAACTCAGGGGTTGGGCAGCCG.